What follows are 25 T cell receptor beta chains derived from one specimen sequenced in a study of identical twins' blood T cells. TCRdb used MiXCR to reprocess the 5' RACE reads, holding one entry per CDR3 protein. Altogether around 380,000 distinct CDR3 sequences are present, about 28% being singletons, with the ten largest covering about 6%. Sequencing input: PBMCs. Receptors originate from a woman aged 18 to 55 in good health.

CDR3 in DNA: TGTGCCAGCAGCTTAACGGGCCAGACATCCTATGGCTACACCTTC. Its protein is CASSLTGQTSYGYTF. The chain has TRBV13 and TRBJ1-2; D not resolved. CDR3 size: 15 residues. With 2 bases removed from V and 4 bases from J, the gap between germline ends came to 14 bases. The germline V gene has CDR1 PRHDT and CDR2 FYEKMQ (reference sequence).

V and J are TRBV7-9 and TRBJ2-1, with a weak D call TRBD1 (6 bases). This CDR3 contains 14 residues. Germline-derived CDR1 and CDR2 are SEHNR and FQNEAQ (reference sequence). V dropped 2 bases and J dropped 9 bases, with 14 bases sitting between them. The CDR3 DNA sequence: TGTGCCAGCAGCTTAACGGTCACGGACAGTGAGCAGTTCTTC. It codes for CASSLTVTDSEQFF.

The CDR3 DNA reads as TGTGCCAGCAGCTTTGAGACAGGGTTGAGTGGCTACACCTTC. It codes for CASSFETGLSGYTF. The chain couples TRBV7-8 to TRBJ1-2, with 7 bases that match TRBD1. CDR1 and CDR2 from the germline V gene are SGHVS and FQNEAQ. The ends lost 3 bases at V and 7 bases at J; junction bases unmatched: 8. This CDR3 has 14 residues.

This clonotype was seen a handful of times. The rearrangement joins TRBV20-1 to TRBJ1-1; 8 positions agree with TRBD1. The CDR3 runs 15 residues. Germline assignment: CDR1 DFQATT and CDR2 SNEGSKA (reference sequence). V lost 0 bases to trimming and J lost 6 bases; unmatched junction nucleotides: 9. Here the CDR3 reads CSARERQGIRAEAFF. Written as DNA, the CDR3 is TGCAGTGCTAGAGAACGACAGGGGATAAGGGCTGAAGCTTTCTTT.

Of note for this clonotype: The CDR3 ends on some other residue instead of the conserved phenylalanine or tryptophan, so this is likely a read error. The chain links TRBV11-2 to TRBJ1-2; no clear D gene. CDR1 is SGHAT and CDR2 is FQNNGV in the germline V gene. V lost 1 base, J lost 0 bases, and 9 bases lay in between. The CDR3 spans 15 residues. Here the CDR3 reads CASSLVGPANYGYTS. CDR3 DNA sequence: TGTGCCAGCAGCTTAGTTGGGCCCGCTAACTATGGCTACACCTCC.

This clonotype was counted at least ten times. The rearrangement joins TRBV6-6 to TRBJ2-1, with D uncertain. The V end lost 2 bases, the J end lost 8 bases, and 10 bases lay between the germline ends. CDR3 length: 13 amino acids. CDR1 is MNHNY, CDR2 SVGAGI, per germline (reference sequence). This CDR3 is CASSYGSIHEQFF. The DNA of the CDR3 is TGTGCCAGCAGTTACGGTTCTATCCATGAGCAGTTCTTC.

This clonotype came up a few times. The chain combines TRBV5-1 with TRBJ1-1, with D perhaps TRBD1 (6 bases). Trimming stripped 2 bases from V and 3 bases from J, with 8 bases between. The CDR3 loop spans 13 amino acids. The germline V gene has CDR1 SGHRS and CDR2 YFSETQ. The CDR3 region is CASSFTGYTEAFF. The DNA for the CDR3 is TGCGCCAGCAGCTTTACAGGGTACACTGAAGCTTTCTTT.

In its sample, this clonotype was seen once. The chain combines TRBV20-1 with TRBJ2-7, with 7 bases identical to TRBD1. Germline lookup yields CDR1 DFQATT and CDR2 SNEGSKA (reference sequence). The CDR3 runs 13 residues. V dropped 3 bases and J dropped 3; count of bases not matched to a gene: 5. Here the CDR3 reads CSASWDSFYEQYF. CDR3 nucleotides: TGCAGTGCTAGCTGGGACAGCTTCTACGAGCAGTACTTC.

The gene calls are TRBV20-1 and TRBJ2-1; 10 positions match TRBD2. Germline trimming cut 6 bases from V and 4 bases from J; bases unmatched to any gene: 9. This CDR3 spans 15 amino acids. In germline, CDR1 is DFQATT, CDR2 SNEGSKA (reference sequence). The CDR3 spells CSAIKVTSGYNEQFF. CDR3 DNA sequence: TGCAGTGCCATAAAGGTGACTAGCGGGTACAATGAGCAGTTCTTC.

CDR3 sequence: CSAINKVGAGPRNEQFF. CDR3 sequence (DNA): TGCAGTGCTATCAACAAAGTAGGGGCAGGGCCTAGGAATGAGCAGTTCTTC. This chain links TRBV20-1 with TRBJ2-1, with D tentatively TRBD1 (5 bases). This CDR3 comprises 17 residues. Germline V gene data show CDR1 as DFQATT and CDR2 as SNEGSKA (reference sequence). V lost 4 bases, J lost 7 bases, and 26 bases lay in between.

There are many counts of this clonotype. The chain joins TRBV7-2 to TRBJ1-2; D not certain. Germline values: CDR1 SGHTA, CDR2 FQGNSA. V dropped 5 bases and J dropped 1 base, with 11 bases sitting between them. The CDR3 totals 14 residues. The CDR3 DNA sequence: TGTGCCAGCAGCGAGTCCTTACTTAACTATGGCTACACCTTC. Its protein is CASSESLLNYGYTF.

This sequence joins TRBV29-1 and TRBJ1-4; D possibly corresponds to TRBD1 (6 bases). The CDR3 runs 14 residues. Looked up from germline, CDR1 is SQVTM and CDR2 is ANQGSEA. V lost 7 bases and J 7 bases, leaving 19 bases between the germline ends. The DNA for the CDR3 is TGCAGCGCTCGACTGGGAGGGGGGCTTGAAAAACTGTTTTTT. Its protein product is CSARLGGGLEKLFF.

The chain uses TRBV20-1 and TRBJ1-5; possibly TRBD1 for D (6 bases). Germline V gene sequence: CDR1 DFQATT, CDR2 SNEGSKA (reference sequence). V was cut by 1 base and J by 3 bases, with 19 bases left in between. CDR3 length: 17 amino acids. Here the CDR3 reads CSARVETGWPFNQPQHF. CDR3 in DNA: TGCAGTGCTAGAGTAGAGACAGGCTGGCCCTTCAATCAGCCCCAGCATTTT.

The genes are TRBV11-2 and TRBJ2-2; tentative D call: TRBD1 (5 bases). V was shortened by 3 bases and J by 1 base, with 12 bases between the two germline ends. CDR3 size: 16 residues. In germline, CDR1 is SGHAT, CDR2 FQNNGV. This CDR3 reads CASSLRGQGNTGELFF. For the CDR3, the DNA is TGTGCCAGCAGCTTGCGTGGCCAGGGGAACACCGGGGAGCTGTTTTTT.

This clonotype has just a few counts. This chain joins TRBV3-1 and TRBJ1-6; D might be TRBD1 (5 bases). V lost 6 bases and J lost 8, with 11 bases in between. This CDR3 has 13 residues. From germline, CDR1 is LGHDT and CDR2 YNNKEL (reference sequence). CDR3 bases: TGTGCCAGCAGTGTCTCGGGGGATTCACCCCTCCACTTT. Translation gives CASSVSGDSPLHF.

CDR3 bases: TGTGCCAGCAGACGCCCAGTCGGTGTATATACGCAGTATTTT. Amino acids: CASRRPVGVYTQYF. This chain connects TRBV6-2 or TRBV6-3 to TRBJ2-3; D not resolved. Germline values: CDR1 MNHEY, CDR2 SVGEGT. The CDR3 length is 14 residues. V lost 6 bases, J lost 7 bases, and 17 bases lay in between.

CDR3 region: CSARTLSEGETQYF. The CDR3 region has the DNA TGCAGTGCTAGGACTCTTAGCGAGGGAGAGACCCAGTACTTC. The rearrangement uses TRBV20-1 and TRBJ2-5; TRBD2 is a possible D gene (5 bases). This CDR3 is built from 14 residues. With 3 bases removed from V and 4 bases from J, the gap between germline ends came to 15 bases. Germline CDR1 and CDR2: DFQATT and SNEGSKA (reference sequence).

The genes are TRBV20-1 and TRBJ2-3, with D perhaps matching TRBD2 (5 bases). The CDR3 length is 15 residues. Germline V gives CDR1 DFQATT, CDR2 SNEGSKA (reference sequence). Trimming removed 3 bases from V and 2 bases from J, with 15 bases in between. CDR3 amino acids: CSASQLTGNTDTQYF. CDR3 bases: TGCAGTGCTAGTCAACTAACGGGGAACACAGATACGCAGTATTTT.

This clonotype was recorded many times. This rearrangement joins TRBV29-1 to TRBJ1-2; D not certain. V shed 6 bases and J shed 7 bases, with 15 bases lying between them. Germline CDR1 is SQVTM and CDR2 is ANQGSEA. This CDR3 has 12 residues. CDR3 protein: CSVEPQTFGYTF. CDR3 DNA sequence: TGCAGCGTCGAACCCCAAACCTTTGGCTACACCTTC.

The rearrangement joins TRBV20-1 to TRBJ1-4; 9 nucleotides line up with TRBD1. This CDR3 contains 15 residues. Germline values: CDR1 DFQATT, CDR2 SNEGSKA (reference sequence). V lost 0 bases and J lost 11; bases outside the gene matches: 10. The CDR3 loop is CSARDLQGAGWKLFF. The CDR3 coding sequence is TGCAGTGCTAGAGATCTACAGGGGGCGGGATGGAAACTGTTTTTT.

The CDR3: CSARDRKQGGRAFF. CDR3 nucleotides: TGCAGTGCTAGAGATCGGAAACAGGGAGGTCGAGCTTTCTTT. This chain connects TRBV20-1 to TRBJ1-1; possible D gene TRBD1, 6 bases. Germline lookup yields CDR1 DFQATT and CDR2 SNEGSKA (reference sequence). The CDR3 spans 14 residues. Trimming removed 0 bases at V and 10 bases at J, with 18 bases between.

This clonotype was seen many times. The rearrangement joins TRBV20-1 to TRBJ2-3; TRBD2 matches at 7 bases. The CDR3 is 16 residues long. Looked up from germline, CDR1 is DFQATT and CDR2 is SNEGSKA (reference sequence). The junction had 13 bases not matched to a gene; V was cut back by 3 bases and J by 4 bases. CDR3 amino acids: CSASPLGSGVADTQYF. DNA for the CDR3: TGCAGTGCTAGTCCCCTTGGGAGCGGGGTCGCAGATACGCAGTATTTT.

This clonotype was counted between two and nine times. The V call is TRBV2, the J call TRBJ1-6; 10 bases line up with TRBD1. CDR1 is SNHLY and CDR2 is FYNNEI in the germline V gene. This CDR3 contains 16 residues. Trimming took 5 bases from V and 6 from J; bases not matched to a gene: 7. The CDR3 protein is CASSRQGATGNSPLHF. The CDR3 DNA sequence: TGTGCCAGCAGTAGACAGGGGGCAACGGGTAATTCACCCCTCCACTTT.

The table lists this clonotype with a few counts. The chain carries TRBV20-1 and TRBJ2-1; D remains ambiguous. Germline CDR1 DFQATT, CDR2 SNEGSKA (reference sequence). This CDR3 spans 11 amino acids. V was pared by 1 base and J by 7 bases, with 5 bases between. CDR3 in amino acids: CSARVINEQFF. The CDR3 DNA follows: TGCAGTGCTAGAGTAATAAATGAGCAGTTCTTC.

V and J are TRBV7-9 and TRBJ1-2; TRBD1 might be the D (5 bases). CDR3 size: 15 residues. Trimming removed 1 base from V and 8 bases from J, with 17 bases in between. Germline assignment: CDR1 SEHNR and CDR2 FQNEAQ (reference sequence). The CDR3 DNA reads TGTGCCAGCAGCTTAGGGTCACCTGGCAGGGACGGCTACACCTTC. The encoded protein is CASSLGSPGRDGYTF.